The 18 T cell receptor beta chains reported below all come from one sample, sequenced in a study of blood T cells in healthy people across ages (dated by TCRdb to the mid-2010s). Libraries were made using 5' RACE. The data were produced on an Illumina HiSeq 2500. A second PCR of roughly 6 to 12 cycles was run with a J-beta primer mix and a sample-barcoded 5' primer. The public reads were reprocessed in TCRdb via fastp at Q25 and MiXCR, keeping in-frame beta chains. Every distinct CDR3 protein forms one entry, paired with its most common genes and DNA. The sample has 700,000 to 800,000 distinct CDR3 sequences on record, roughly 45% of them singletons. The ten largest clones take up more than 20% of the sample. Sequencing input: blood. These receptors came from a woman in her sixties in good health.

Note on this clonotype: A read error may produce the germline difference seen at one junction end. The V gene is TRBV6-1, the J gene TRBJ2-7; 10 bases fit TRBD1. The CDR3 contains 14 residues. Germline V gives CDR1 MNHNS, CDR2 SASEGT. The CDR3 is CASREVTGGDEQYF. The CDR3 DNA reads TGTGCCAGCAGAGAAGTGACAGGGGGCGACGAGCAGTACTTC.

The chain recombines TRBV20-1 with TRBJ2-5, with 9 positions matching TRBD1. The end of the DNA fits TRBJ2-7 better, so the J call may be wrong. Germline V gene data show CDR1 as DFQATT and CDR2 as SNEGSKA (reference sequence). The CDR3 totals 14 residues. CDR3 nucleotides: TGCAGTGCGGGGACCGGGACAGGGATCTACGAGCAGTACTTC. As protein: CSAGTGTGIYEQYF.

This chain joins TRBV7-2 and TRBJ2-3; 8 nucleotides align to TRBD2. Germline CDR1 is SGHTA and CDR2 is FQGNSA. V trimming: 4 bases; J trimming: 6 bases; junction bases outside the gene matches: 9. The CDR3 contains 15 residues. The CDR3: CASSSTSGPWDTQYF. Here the CDR3 DNA reads TGTGCCAGCAGCTCCACTAGCGGTCCGTGGGATACGCAGTATTTT. The complete variable domain, with remaining parts taken from reference TRBV7-2 and TRBJ2-3, reads GAGVSQSPSNKVTEKGKDVELRCDPISGHTALYWYRQSLGQGLEFLIYFQGNSAPDKSGLPSDRFSAERTGGSVSTLTIQRTQQEDSAVYLCASSSTSGPWDTQYFGPGTRLTVL.

V and J are TRBV30 and TRBJ2-4, with 8 bases matching TRBD1. V trimming: 2 bases; J trimming: 11 bases; junction bases outside the gene matches: 11. Germline-derived CDR1 and CDR2 are GTSNPN and SVGIG (reference sequence). CDR3 length: 14 residues. Here the CDR3 DNA reads TGTGCCTGGAGTAGGAAGGCAGGGGGCAGGCTTCAGTACTTC. Translating gives CAWSRKAGGRLQYF. Full variable domain (rest looked up from reference TRBV30 and TRBJ2-4): SQTIHQWPATLVQPVGSPLSLECTVEGTSNPNLYWYRQAAGRGLQLLFYSVGIGQISSEVPQNLSASRPQDRQFILSSKKLLLSDSGFYLCAWSRKAGGRLQYFGAGTRLSVL.

This clonotype turned up a few times. The V gene is TRBV7-3, the J gene TRBJ2-3, with TRBD2 matching over 9 bases. After removal of 1 base from V and 7 bases from J, the junction contained 12 bases not matched to a gene. This CDR3 is built from 17 residues. Germline-derived CDR1 and CDR2 are SGHTA and FQGTGA. The DNA for the CDR3 is TGTGCCAGCAGCTTAAGCCTGGATAGCGGGAGTTTTAATACGCAGTATTTT. Residues: CASSLSLDSGSFNTQYF.

The sample holds a few counts of this clonotype. The chain joins TRBV29-1 to TRBJ2-1, with TRBD2 matching over 8 bases. Germline V gene data show CDR1 as SQVTM and CDR2 as ANQGSEA. The CDR3 is 14 amino acids. After removal of 8 bases from V and 7 bases from J, the junction contained 13 bases not matched to a gene. This CDR3 is CSPDRVAGINEQFF. CDR3 DNA sequence: TGCAGCCCCGACCGGGTAGCGGGAATAAATGAGCAGTTCTTC.

J is TRBJ2-5 and V is TRBV19; 8 bases align to TRBD2. With 2 bases clipped from V and 5 bases from J, the junction kept 13 bases outside the gene matches. The CDR3 has 17 amino acids. The germline V gene encodes CDR1 LNHDA and CDR2 SQIVND (reference sequence). This CDR3 is CASSISSSGLLEETQYF. The CDR3, as DNA: TGTGCCAGTAGTATATCTTCTAGCGGGCTCCTGGAGGAGACCCAGTACTTC.

This clonotype was recorded many times. V usage is TRBV12-3 or TRBV12-4 and J usage is TRBJ2-7; 7 bases align to TRBD2. The ends lost 1 base at V and 7 bases at J; junction bases unmatched: 1. This CDR3 is built from 12 residues. CDR3 protein: CASSLGEGEQYF. The CDR3 DNA reads TGTGCCAGCAGTTTAGGGGAGGGGGAGCAGTACTTC.

The chain employs TRBV3-1 and TRBJ2-5; D unresolved. The CDR3 consists of 11 residues. Germline loops: CDR1 LGHDT, CDR2 YNNKEL (reference sequence). V gave up 2 bases and J gave up 7 bases, with 5 bases separating them. The CDR3 region is CASSQQRTQYF. The CDR3 DNA sequence: TGTGCCAGCAGCCAACAACGGACCCAGTACTTC.

The CDR3 nucleotides read TGTGCCAGCGGCTTGCGGGAGAAGTTCACAGATACGCAGTATTTT. This encodes CASGLREKFTDTQYF. The rearrangement links TRBV2 to TRBJ2-3; TRBD2 aligns across 7 bases. V was clipped by 8 bases and J by 2 bases; unmatched bases: 10. CDR1 SNHLY and CDR2 FYNNEI come from the germline V gene. This CDR3 has 15 amino acids.

The chain uses TRBV7-9 and TRBJ2-2; 10 nucleotides match TRBD2. The CDR3 is 16 amino acids. The V and J ends lost 2 bases and 3 bases, in that order; junction bases with no gene match: 3. CDR1 is SEHNR, CDR2 FQNEAQ, per germline (reference sequence). CDR3 nucleotide sequence: TGTGCCAGCAGCTTAAGGCTAGCGGGGGACACCGGGGAGCTGTTTTTT. It specifies CASSLRLAGDTGELFF.

This clonotype was observed a few times. This rearrangement joins TRBV3-1 to TRBJ1-6; D unresolved. The V end was cut by 5 bases, the J end by 7 bases, with 12 bases between. The CDR3 sequence is 14 residues long. Germline V gene data show CDR1 as LGHDT and CDR2 as YNNKEL (reference sequence). The CDR3 is CASSDGEENSPLHF. CDR3 nucleotides: TGTGCCAGCAGCGACGGGGAAGAAAATTCACCCCTCCACTTT.

This clonotype has a handful of counts. The chain recombines TRBV21-1 with TRBJ1-4. TRBV21-1 is reported as a pseudogene. The CDR3 length is 16 residues. This CDR3 is CASSQNLGEWNEKLFF. Written as DNA, the CDR3 is TGTGCCAGCAGCCAAAACCTAGGGGAATGGAATGAAAAACTGTTTTTT.

This clonotype was counted ten times or more. This rearrangement joins TRBV4-3 to TRBJ1-4; 9 bases match TRBD1. The CDR3 covers 14 residues. The V gene end was trimmed by 0 bases and the J gene end by 10 bases; junction bases not matched to a gene: 3. Germline lookup yields CDR1 LGHNA and CDR2 YSLEER. CDR3 region: CASSQDVQGAKLFF. The DNA for the CDR3 is TGCGCCAGCAGCCAAGACGTACAGGGGGCAAAACTGTTTTTT.

This clonotype came up a few times. The chain recombines TRBV7-8 with TRBJ2-5, with 7 bases identical to TRBD1. The CDR3 extends over 16 amino acids. Unmatched junction bases numbered 9, after V lost 3 bases and J lost 2 bases. Germline V gene data show CDR1 as SGHVS and CDR2 as FQNEAQ. The DNA of the CDR3 is TGTGCCAGCAGCTTCCGGGACAGCCATGTTCAAGAGACCCAGTACTTC. It yields the protein CASSFRDSHVQETQYF.

This rearrangement joins TRBV4-2 to TRBJ2-5; 10 bases map to TRBD2. Germline V gives CDR1 LGHNA, CDR2 YNFKEQ. V was pared by 4 bases and J by 11 bases, with 13 bases of the junction left unmatched. The CDR3 has 15 residues. Here the CDR3 DNA reads TGTGCCAGCAGCCTAGGACTAGCGGAGGCAGATGAGCAGTACTTC. Translation: CASSLGLAEADEQYF.

This clonotype was detected once. The gene calls are TRBV5-1 and TRBJ2-7, with a possible D match to TRBD2 (5 bases). The CDR3 is 14 residues long. Deletions cut 0 bases from V and 5 bases from J, with 12 bases between. CDR1 and CDR2 (germline): SGHRS, YFSETQ. CDR3 DNA sequence: TGCGCCAGCAGCTTGGCGGACTTAAATGACGAGCAGTACTTC. This translates into CASSLADLNDEQYF. The full variable domain, in which reference TRBV5-1 and TRBJ2-7 provide the parts outside the CDR3, is KAGVTQTPRYLIKTRGQQVTLSCSPISGHRSVSWYQQTPGQGLQFLFEYFSETQRNKGNFPGRFSGRQFSNSRSEMNVSTLELGDSALYLCASSLADLNDEQYFGPGTRLTVT.

Turning to this clonotype: The junction shows a germline mismatch at one end, possibly a read error. The V gene is TRBV10-3, the J gene TRBJ2-3; D is possibly TRBD1 (5 bases). This CDR3 has 15 residues. In germline, CDR1 is ENHRY, CDR2 SYGVKD. The CDR3 DNA reads as TGTGCCATCAGTGAAAAGGGGATAAGCACAGATACGCTGTATTTT. Translation gives CAISEKGISTDTLYF.